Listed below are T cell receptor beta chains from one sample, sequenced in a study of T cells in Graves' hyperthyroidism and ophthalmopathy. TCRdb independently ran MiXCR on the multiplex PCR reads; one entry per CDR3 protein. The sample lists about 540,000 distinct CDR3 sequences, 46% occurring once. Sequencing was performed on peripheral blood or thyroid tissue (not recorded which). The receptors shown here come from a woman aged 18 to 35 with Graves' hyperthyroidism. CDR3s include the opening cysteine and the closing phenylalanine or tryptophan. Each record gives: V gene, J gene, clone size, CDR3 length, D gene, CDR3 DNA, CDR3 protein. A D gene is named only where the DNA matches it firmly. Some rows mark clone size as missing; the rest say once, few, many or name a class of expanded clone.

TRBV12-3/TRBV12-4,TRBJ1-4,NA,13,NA,TGTGCCAGCCCCCCCGGACGTAATGAAAAACTGTTTTTT,CASPPGRNEKLFF
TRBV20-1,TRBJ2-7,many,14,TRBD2,TGCAGTGCTACCACCACTAGCGGGGGCTACGAGCAGTACTTC,CSATTTSGGYEQYF
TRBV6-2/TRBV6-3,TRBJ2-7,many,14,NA,TGTGCCAGCAGTTACTCGATTTCGGCCTACGAGCAGTACTTC,CASSYSISAYEQYF
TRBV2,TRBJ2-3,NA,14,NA,TGTGCCAGCAGAGCCGGGACAACGGAATATACGCAGTATTTT,CASRAGTTEYTQYF
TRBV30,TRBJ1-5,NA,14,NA,TGTGCCTGGAGTTCAACAGGGATCAATCAGCCCCAGCATTTT,CAWSSTGINQPQHF
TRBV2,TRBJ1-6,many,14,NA,TGTGCCAGCAGTGTTCTGCAGGCCGGGTCACCCCTCCACTTT,CASSVLQAGSPLHF
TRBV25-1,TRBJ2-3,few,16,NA,TGTGCCAGCAGTGAAATTACTGGGCGAGGGGCAGATACGCAGTATTTT,CASSEITGRGADTQYF
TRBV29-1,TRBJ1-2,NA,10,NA,TGCACCGGGGGGGGCTATGGCTACACCTTC,CTGGGYGYTF
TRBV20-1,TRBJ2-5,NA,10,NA,TGCAGTGCTCCTCAAGAGACCCAGTACTTC,CSAPQETQYF
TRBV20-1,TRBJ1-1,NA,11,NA,TGCAGTGCTGCGCAGGACACTGAAGCTTTCTTT,CSAAQDTEAFF
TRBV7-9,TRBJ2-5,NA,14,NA,TGTGCCAGCAGCTTGAATCGGGCCGAAGAGACCCAGTACTTC,CASSLNRAEETQYF
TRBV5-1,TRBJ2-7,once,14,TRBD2,TGCGCCAGCTGGACTAGCGGGAGCACCGGGGAGCTGTACTTC,CASWTSGSTGELYF
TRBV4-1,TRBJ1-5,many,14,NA,TGCGCCAGCAGCCGAGGGACAACTAATCAGCCCCAGCATTTT,CASSRGTTNQPQHF
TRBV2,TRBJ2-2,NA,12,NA,TGTGCCAGCAGTGAAGTGGTAGGGGAGCTGTTTTTT,CASSEVVGELFF
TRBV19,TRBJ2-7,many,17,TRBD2,TGTGCCAGTAGTATGAGGACTAGCGGGACAAGCTCCTACGAGCAGTACTTC,CASSMRTSGTSSYEQYF
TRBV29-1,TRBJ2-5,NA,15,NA,TGCAGCGTTGAAGGGACACGAGGAGACCAAGAGACCCAGTACTTC,CSVEGTRGDQETQYF
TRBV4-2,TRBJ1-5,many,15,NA,TGTGCCAGCAGCCAAGGGGCCTCAGTGGATCAGCCCCAGCATTTT,CASSQGASVDQPQHF
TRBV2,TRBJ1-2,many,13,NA,TGTGCCAGCAGTGAAGCGTCAGCGGATGGCTACACCTTC,CASSEASADGYTF
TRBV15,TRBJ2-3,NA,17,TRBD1,TGTGCCACCAGCAGAGACCGACAGGGTCCTCCGACAGATACGCAGTATTTT,CATSRDRQGPPTDTQYF
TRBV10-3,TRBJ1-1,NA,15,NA,TGTGCCACGCGGATAAACGGGGCAGAGAACACTGAAGCTTTCTTT,CATRINGAENTEAFF
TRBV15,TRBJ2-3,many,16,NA,TGTGCCACCAGCCCCCGGACAGACTTATTCACAGATACGCAGTATTTT,CATSPRTDLFTDTQYF
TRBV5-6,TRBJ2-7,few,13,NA,TGTGCCAGCAGACGATGGGGGGCGAACGAGCAGTACTTC,CASRRWGANEQYF
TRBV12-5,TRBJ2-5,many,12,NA,TGTGCTAGTGGTTTGGCAGGGTCCTCCCAGTACTTC,CASGLAGSSQYF
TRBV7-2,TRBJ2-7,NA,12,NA,TGTGCCAGCAGCTTAGGGTATGGTGAGCAGTACTTC,CASSLGYGEQYF
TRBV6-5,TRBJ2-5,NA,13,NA,TGTGCCAGCAAGGAGGGATTAAGGCAGACCCAGTACTTC,CASKEGLRQTQYF
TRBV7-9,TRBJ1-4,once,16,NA,TGTGCCAGCAGCTTAGCTAGCGGGATCAACAATGAAAAACTGTTTTTT,CASSLASGINNEKLFF
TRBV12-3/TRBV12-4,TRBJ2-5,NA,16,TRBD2,TGTGCCAGCAGTTTATCGGCGGGAGCCCCCCAAGAGACCCAGTACTTC,CASSLSAGAPQETQYF
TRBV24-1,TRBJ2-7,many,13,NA,TGTGCCACCAGGGGGACCGAAACCTACGAGCAGTACTTC,CATRGTETYEQYF
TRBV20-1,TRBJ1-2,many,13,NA,TGCAGTGCTAGAGATAGGGCCCTTTATGGCTACACCTTC,CSARDRALYGYTF
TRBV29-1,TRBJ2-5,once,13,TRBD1,TGCAGCGTCCGACAGGGGGGGCAAGAGGCCCAGCACTTC,CSVRQGGQEAQHF
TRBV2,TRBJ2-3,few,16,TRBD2,TGTGCCAGCAGGAGGGGACTAGCGGGAGCAACAGATACGCAGTATTTT,CASRRGLAGATDTQYF
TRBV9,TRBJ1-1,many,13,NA,TGTGCCAGCAGCGTAGAAATGGAAACTGAAGCTTTCTTT,CASSVEMETEAFF
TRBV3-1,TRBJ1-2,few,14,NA,TGTGCCAGCAGCCAAGCGCGGGCGCGGTATGGCTACACCTTC,CASSQARARYGYTF
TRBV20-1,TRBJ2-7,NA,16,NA,TGCAGTGCTAGTGAGTTAGCGGTGCGATACTCCTACGAGCAGTACTTC,CSASELAVRYSYEQYF
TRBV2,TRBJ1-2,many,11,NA,TGTGCCAGCAGGCAGGCAAACCACTACACCTTC,CASRQANHYTF
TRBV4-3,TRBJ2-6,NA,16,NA,TGCGCCAGCAGCCAAGCGTGGTTGTCTGGGGCCAACGTCCTGACTTTC,CASSQAWLSGANVLTF
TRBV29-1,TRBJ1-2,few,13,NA,TGCAGCGTAAACCAGGGGACGATATATGGCTACACCTTC,CSVNQGTIYGYTF
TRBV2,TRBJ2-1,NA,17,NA,TGTGCCAGCAGCCAGTCCGGACTACCTCGCTCCTACAATGAGCAGTTCTTC,CASSQSGLPRSYNEQFF
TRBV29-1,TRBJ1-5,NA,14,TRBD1,TGCAGCCGAACCGGGACAGGGGGCAATCAGCCCCAGCATTTT,CSRTGTGGNQPQHF
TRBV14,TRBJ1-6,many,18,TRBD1,TGTGCCAGCAGCCAAGAAGTCACAGGGGATAGACGAAATTCACCCCTCCACTTT,CASSQEVTGDRRNSPLHF
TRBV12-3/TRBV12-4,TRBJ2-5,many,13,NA,TGTGCCAGCAGTTTTCGGAACCAAGAGACCCAGTACTTC,CASSFRNQETQYF
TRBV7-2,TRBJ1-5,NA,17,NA,TGTGCCAGCAGCCAAGCGCCCCCGGGGGCAAGCAATCAGCCCCAGCATTTT,CASSQAPPGASNQPQHF
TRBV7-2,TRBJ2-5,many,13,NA,TGTGCCAGCAGCTTACTAGCGACAGAGACCCAGTACTTC,CASSLLATETQYF
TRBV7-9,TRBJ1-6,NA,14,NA,TGTGCCAGCAGCTTAGTTTTGGGGAATTCACCCCTCCACTTT,CASSLVLGNSPLHF
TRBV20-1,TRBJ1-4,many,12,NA,TGCAGTGCCACAGGGTCTAATGAAAAACTGTTTTTT,CSATGSNEKLFF
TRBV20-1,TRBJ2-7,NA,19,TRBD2,TGCAGTGCCGAACCCGTCGGACTAGCGGAAGGAGGGTCGCCCTACGAGCAGTACTTC,CSAEPVGLAEGGSPYEQYF
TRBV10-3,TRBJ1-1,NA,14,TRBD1,TGTGCCATCAGTACGACAGGGAGGGGCACTGAAGCTTTCTTT,CAISTTGRGTEAFF
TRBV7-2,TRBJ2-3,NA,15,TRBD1,TGTGCCAGCAGCTCACAGGGGTCCAACACAGATACGCAGTATTTT,CASSSQGSNTDTQYF
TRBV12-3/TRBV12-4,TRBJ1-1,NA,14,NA,TGTGCCAGCAGTTTTTGGGGCAGCGGAACTGAAGCTTTCTTT,CASSFWGSGTEAFF
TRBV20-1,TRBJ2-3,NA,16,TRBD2,TGCAGTGGAAAGGAACCGGGTCGTCGGGAGGCAGATACGCAGTATTTT,CSGKEPGRREADTQYF
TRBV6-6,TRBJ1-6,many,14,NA,TGTGCCAGCAGTTACGGGGGAGCGCATTCACCCCTCCACTTT,CASSYGGAHSPLHF
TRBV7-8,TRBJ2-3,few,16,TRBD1,TGTGCCAGCAGCCCATCCCGGACAGGGGGAAGAGATACGCAGTATTTT,CASSPSRTGGRDTQYF
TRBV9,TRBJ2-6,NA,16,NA,TGTGCCAGCAGCGTAGGCCCAACTGGCAGGGCCAACGTCCTGACTTTC,CASSVGPTGRANVLTF
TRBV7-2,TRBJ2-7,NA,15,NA,TGTGCCAGCACCCCGCACGGCGGGACCGCCTCCGAGCAGTACTTC,CASTPHGGTASEQYF